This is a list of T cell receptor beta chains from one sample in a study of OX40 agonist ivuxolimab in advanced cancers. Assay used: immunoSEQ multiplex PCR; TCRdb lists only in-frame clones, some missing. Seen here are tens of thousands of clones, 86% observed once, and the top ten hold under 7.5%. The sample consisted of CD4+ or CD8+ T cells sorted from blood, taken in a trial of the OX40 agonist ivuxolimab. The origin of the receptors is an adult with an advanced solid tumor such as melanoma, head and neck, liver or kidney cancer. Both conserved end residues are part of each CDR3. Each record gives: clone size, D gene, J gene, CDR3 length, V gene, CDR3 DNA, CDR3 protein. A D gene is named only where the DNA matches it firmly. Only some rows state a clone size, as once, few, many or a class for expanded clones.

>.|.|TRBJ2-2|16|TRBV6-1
TGTGCCAGCAGTGAAGGACCCGGGGACTCCACCGGGGAGCTGTTTTTT
CASSEGPGDSTGELFF
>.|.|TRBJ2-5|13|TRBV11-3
TGTGCCAGCAGCTTAGGACAGGAGGAGACCCAGTACTTC
CASSLGQEETQYF
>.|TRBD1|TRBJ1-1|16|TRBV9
TGTGCCAGCAGCGTATACCCGACAGGGACGAACACTGAAGCTTTCTTT
CASSVYPTGTNTEAFF
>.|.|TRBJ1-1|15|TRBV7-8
TGTGCCAGCAGCTTAGAAGTAGGCTTGGGCACTGAAGCTTTCTTT
CASSLEVGLGTEAFF
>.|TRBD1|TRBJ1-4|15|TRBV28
TGTGCCAGCAGCAGTCCGGACAGGGGGCGTGAAAAACTGTTTTTT
CASSSPDRGREKLFF
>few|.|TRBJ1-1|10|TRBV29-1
TGCAGCGTTGTTCACACTGAAGCTTTCTTT
CSVVHTEAFF
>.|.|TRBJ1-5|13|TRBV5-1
TGCGCCAGCAGCTTGGGCGCAGGTCAGCCCCAGCATTTT
CASSLGAGQPQHF
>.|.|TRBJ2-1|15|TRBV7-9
TGTGCCAGCCCCTCCGGCAAACCCGAACAATGGGAGCAGTTCTTC
CASPSGKPEQWEQFF
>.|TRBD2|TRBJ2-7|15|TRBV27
TGTGCCAGCAGTTCGAGGACTAGCGGTACCTACGAGCAGTACTTC
CASSSRTSGTYEQYF
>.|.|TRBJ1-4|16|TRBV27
TGTGCCAGCAGTTTGTGGGGAGCCGTAACTAATGAAAAACTGTTTTTT
CASSLWGAVTNEKLFF
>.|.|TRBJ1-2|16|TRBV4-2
TGTGCCAGCAGCCAAGTTTACCCAGGGGAACGCTATGGCTACACCTTC
CASSQVYPGERYGYTF
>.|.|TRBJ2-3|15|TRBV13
TGTGCCAGCAGCGCAGGGACGAGGGGCGCAGATACGCAGTATTTT
CASSAGTRGADTQYF
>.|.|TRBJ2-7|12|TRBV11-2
TGTGCCAGCAGCTTAGTTCAGGCAGAGCAGTACTTC
CASSLVQAEQYF
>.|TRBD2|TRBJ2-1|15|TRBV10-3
TGTGCCATCAGTGAGGGACTAGCGGGGAAGAATGAGCAGTTCTTC
CAISEGLAGKNEQFF
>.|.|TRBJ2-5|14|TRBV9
TGTGCCAGCAGCGTAGAGGATGGGCAAGAGACCCAGTACTTC
CASSVEDGQETQYF
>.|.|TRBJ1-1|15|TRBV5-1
TGCGCCAGCAGCTTGGTACAGGGTGGAAGGACTGAAGCTTTCTTT
CASSLVQGGRTEAFF
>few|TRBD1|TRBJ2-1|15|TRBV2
TGTGCCAGCAGCCCGGGACAGGGGTTCTACAATGAGCAGTTCTTC
CASSPGQGFYNEQFF
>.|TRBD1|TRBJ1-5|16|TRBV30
TGTGCCTGGAAGCGTTCGACAGGGTCTAGCAATCAGCCCCAGCATTTT
CAWKRSTGSSNQPQHF